This T cell receptor beta chain was profiled in a study of beta chain features in type 1 diabetes. Notes on the study in general: Among patients with Type 1 diabetes, TCRB CDR3s were moderately but significantly shorter in every one of the four CD4+ subsets.

The authors reverse transcribed all of the isolated RNA, so sequencing captured expressed TCRB transcripts. Sequenced by immunoSEQ multiplex PCR; TCRdb stores in-frame clones only, minus some. Among around 600,000 clones listed, around 11% were seen once. In its sample, this clone was seen a few times. Its antigen is unknown. The TCR originated in a young man with type 1 diabetes. Source material: naive CD4+ T cells from blood.

CDR3 bases: TGTGCCAGCCACACTAACCCGGGACTGGGCACAGATACGCAGTATTTT. Amino acid sequence: CASHTNPGLGTDTQYF. The chain couples TRBV28 to TRBJ2-3, with D possibly matching TRBD2 (6 bases). Per the germline V gene, CDR1 is MDHEN and CDR2 is SYDVKM. V shed 8 bases and J shed 1 base, with 19 bases lying between them. The CDR3 consists of 16 residues.